This T cell receptor (beta chain) was obtained from a study of early T cells in non-severe SARS-CoV-2 infection. With regard to this clonotype: The antigen is unknown.

The CDR3 extends over 13 amino acids. Per the germline V gene, CDR1 is SGHKS and CDR2 is YYEKEE (reference sequence). The V gene lost 1 base and the J gene lost 4 bases, with 8 bases spanning the gap. In the library, individual cDNA molecules carried attached unique molecular identifiers. A single record per CDR3 protein comes from TCRdb applying MiXCR to the 5' RACE reads. The data show more than 65,000 distinct CDR3 sequences, about 13% seen once. Study-wide findings and caveats: Anti-spike CD8 responses were favored by VDJdb matching, which missed private and CD4 specificities.

This receptor was obtained from an adult who was a healthcare worker with PCR-confirmed SARS-CoV-2 infection or an uninfected control (not recorded which). J is TRBJ2-5 and V is TRBV5-5; no firm D call. Sequences were obtained from whole blood. CDR3 sequence reads: CASSLSIPETQYF. The DNA of the CDR3 is TGTGCCAGCAGCTTGTCTATCCCAGAGACCCAGTACTTC.